The 3 T cell receptor beta chains below were found in one sample sequenced in a study of identical twins. Via MiXCR, TCRdb re-called the 5' RACE reads, giving one row per CDR3 protein. The sample gives approximately 470,000 distinct CDR3 sequences, 14% of which show up once; around 0.48% is in the top ten. The same data also went into a second study, on yellow fever vaccine responses in identical twins.

Sequencing used CD4+ T cells sorted from blood. The receptors were sampled from a woman in her late teens or twenties in good health.

This clonotype was found many times. The chain carries TRBV10-3 and TRBJ2-1, with 11 bases matching TRBD2. The CDR3 sequence is 14 residues long. Trimming removed 4 bases from V and 7 bases from J; junction bases left unmatched: 3. Per the germline V gene, CDR1 is ENHRY and CDR2 is SYGVKD. The CDR3 is CAISGLAGGNEQFF. The CDR3 region has the DNA TGTGCCATCAGTGGCCTAGCGGGAGGTAATGAGCAGTTCTTC.

This chain uses TRBV20-1 with TRBJ2-2; no clear D gene. The CDR3 runs 13 residues. V lost 3 bases and J lost 5, with 10 bases in between. Germline V gene sequence: CDR1 DFQATT, CDR2 SNEGSKA (reference sequence). CDR3 sequence reads: CSASERRTGELFF. CDR3 bases: TGCAGTGCTAGCGAAAGGCGAACCGGGGAGCTGTTTTTT.

The chain combines TRBV2 with TRBJ2-2; unclear D gene. V gave up 6 bases and J gave up 7 bases, with 12 bases separating them. The CDR3 length is 13 residues. Germline CDR1 is SNHLY and CDR2 is FYNNEI. In DNA, the CDR3 is TGTGCCAGCAGGGCCTTAAGCAGCGGGGAGCTGTTTTTT. It is translated as CASRALSSGELFF.